These 23 T cell receptor beta chains were all obtained from the same sample, sequenced in a study of T cells in Graves' hyperthyroidism and ophthalmopathy (dated 2019 in TCRdb). The method behind the library was multiplex PCR. Data came from an Illumina HiSeq 2000. The TCR beta CDR3 regions were amplified from the RNA transcripts. For the first round of RT-PCR on the TCR CDR3, the HTBI primer set was used together with the Qiagen OneStep RT-PCR kit. TCRdb took the public reads, trimmed them with fastp at Q25, ran MiXCR for clone calling and kept in-frame beta chains. Merged by CDR3 protein, the rows form single entries marked with the most common genes and DNA. The sample records 350,000 to 500,000 distinct CDR3 sequences, about an eighth of which are singletons. The ten largest make up more than 4.5% of the sample. Sequences were obtained from blood. Every receptor here comes from a woman under 30 with Graves' hyperthyroidism.

Many counts were recorded for this clonotype. This chain links TRBV12-3 or TRBV12-4 with TRBJ2-7, with 9 bases matching TRBD1. The V gene end was trimmed by 6 bases and the J gene end by 4 bases; junction bases not matched to a gene: 10. CDR3 size: 15 residues. CDR3 sequence reads: CASRKAGTGRYEQYF. CDR3 in DNA: TGTGCCAGCAGGAAAGCCGGGACAGGGAGGTACGAGCAGTACTTC.

The chain employs TRBV27 and TRBJ1-5; 8 nucleotides line up with TRBD1. The CDR3 runs 15 residues. V lost 3 bases and J lost 6; bases outside the gene matches: 7. Germline V gene data show CDR1 as MNHEY and CDR2 as SMNVEV (reference sequence). The CDR3 DNA sequence: TGTGCCAGCAGTTTGTCTACCGGGACAGGTCAGCCCCAGCATTTT. Translated, it gives CASSLSTGTGQPQHF.

At least ten counts were recorded for this clonotype. V and J are TRBV27 and TRBJ2-7, with 10 nucleotides matching TRBD1. V lost 4 bases to trimming and J lost 4 bases; unmatched junction nucleotides: 13. CDR1 and CDR2 from the germline V gene are MNHEY and SMNVEV (reference sequence). The CDR3 runs 17 residues. CDR3 sequence reads: CASSSPRRDRGGYEQYF. CDR3 bases: TGTGCCAGCAGTTCCCCACGCCGGGACAGGGGAGGGTACGAGCAGTACTTC.

This clonotype came up a few times. The J gene is TRBJ1-2, the V gene TRBV4-3; TRBD1 agrees at 7 bases. The CDR3 is 15 residues long. After removal of 1 base from V and 8 bases from J, the junction contained 10 bases not matched to a gene. The germline V gene encodes CDR1 LGHNA and CDR2 YSLEER. CDR3 residues: CASSQVGEGAKGYTF. CDR3 in DNA: TGCGCCAGCAGCCAAGTAGGGGAGGGGGCTAAAGGCTACACCTTC.

The chain recombines TRBV29-1 with TRBJ2-2; 13 bases map to TRBD2. The CDR3 loop spans 15 amino acids. Unmatched junction bases numbered 7, after V lost 6 bases and J lost 6 bases. CDR1 and CDR2 from the germline V gene are SQVTM and ANQGSEA. The CDR3 is CSVRTSGSIAGELFF. CDR3 nucleotide sequence: TGCAGCGTGAGGACTAGCGGGAGTATTGCCGGGGAGCTGTTTTTT.

This clonotype was seen at least ten times. The rearrangement links TRBV7-2 to TRBJ2-1; 9 bases are shared with TRBD2. The V gene's germline CDR1 is SGHTA and CDR2 FQGNSA. After removal of 5 bases from V and 3 bases from J, the junction contained 5 bases not matched to a gene. CDR3 size: 15 residues. DNA for the CDR3: TGTGCCAGCAGCCGGACTAGCGCGTTCTACAATGAGCAGTTCTTC. Translated, it gives CASSRTSAFYNEQFF.

This chain joins TRBV4-1 and TRBJ1-1; D might be TRBD1 (5 bases). With 2 bases removed from V and 8 bases from J, the gap between germline ends came to 12 bases. CDR1 is MGHRA, CDR2 YSYEKL, per germline. This CDR3 comprises 13 residues. The chain's CDR3 is CASSQWRGEEAFF. In nucleotides, the CDR3 is TGCGCCAGCAGCCAATGGCGGGGGGAGGAAGCTTTCTTT.

This clonotype occurred a few times. This chain joins TRBV10-3 and TRBJ2-5; D unclear. The germline gives CDR1 ENHRY, CDR2 SYGVKD. Trimming left V 0 bases short and J 9 bases short, with 20 bases between. The CDR3 totals 16 residues. CDR3 amino acids: CAISESFKAPRSPQYF. The CDR3 region has the DNA TGTGCCATCAGTGAGTCTTTTAAAGCACCGAGGTCCCCCCAGTACTTC.

This clonotype came up many times. The chain joins TRBV27 to TRBJ2-7; D possibly matches TRBD1 or TRBD2 (5 bases each). Germline lookup yields CDR1 MNHEY and CDR2 SMNVEV (reference sequence). The CDR3 is made up of 17 amino acids. V lost 1 base to trimming and J lost 2 bases, with 18 bases between them. This CDR3 is CASSLLAARRGAYEQYF. CDR3 DNA: TGTGCCAGCAGTTTATTGGCAGCTCGTAGAGGGGCCTACGAGCAGTACTTC.

The sample holds many counts of this clonotype. J is TRBJ2-1 and V is TRBV12-3 or TRBV12-4; D is possibly TRBD1 or TRBD2 (5 bases each). The V end lost 2 bases, the J end lost 6 bases, and 20 bases lay between the germline ends. This CDR3 comprises 17 residues. In DNA form, the CDR3 reads TGTGCCAGCAGTTTATCCCGTGGGGGTGGGTCACTCAATGAGCAGTTCTTC. This gives the protein CASSLSRGGGSLNEQFF.

In its sample, this clonotype was seen many times. The V and J genes are TRBV29-1 and TRBJ2-2; TRBD1 is a possible D gene (5 bases). The V gene's germline CDR1 is SQVTM and CDR2 ANQGSEA. Trimming cost V 4 bases and J 6 bases, with 6 bases left between them. The CDR3 extends over 11 amino acids. The DNA for the CDR3 is TGCAGCGTTGCAGGGTCCGGGGAGCTGTTTTTT. This codes for CSVAGSGELFF.

The J gene is TRBJ1-1, the V gene TRBV19; TRBD1 matches 7 bases. Germline CDR1 LNHDA, CDR2 SQIVND (reference sequence). With V trimmed by 5 bases and J by 5 bases, 11 bases remained unmatched. The CDR3 runs 15 residues. The DNA for the CDR3 is TGTGCCAGTAGTCCCGGGAGGGGGCGAGAAACTGAAGCTTTCTTT. Its translation is CASSPGRGRETEAFF.

The sample holds a few counts of this clonotype. V is TRBV6-1 and J is TRBJ2-7; tentatively, D is TRBD1 or TRBD2 (5 bases each). This CDR3 region has 15 residues. The germline V gene has CDR1 MNHNS and CDR2 SASEGT. V was clipped by 4 bases and J by 1 base, with 14 bases between them. The CDR3 DNA reads TGTGCCAGCAGTGCGAACCCGGGACCATCCTACGAGCAGTACTTC. Residues: CASSANPGPSYEQYF.

The chain couples TRBV15 to TRBJ2-7; 12 positions agree with TRBD2. The V gene's germline CDR1 is LNHNV and CDR2 YYDKDF (reference sequence). The V and J ends lost 0 bases and 3 bases, in that order; junction bases with no gene match: 6. The length of the CDR3 is 17 residues. The CDR3 region is CATSRDFGLAGNYEQYF. The CDR3, as DNA: TGTGCCACCAGCAGAGATTTCGGACTAGCGGGGAACTACGAGCAGTACTTC. The whole variable domain, remainder taken from reference TRBV15 and TRBJ2-7, is DAMVIQNPRYQVTQFGKPVTLSCSQTLNHNVMYWYQQKSSQAPKLLFHYYDKDFNNEADTPDNFQSRRPNTSFCFLDIRSPGLGDTAMYLCATSRDFGLAGNYEQYFGPGTRLTVT.

This clonotype was observed many times. The V call is TRBV28, the J call TRBJ2-1, with D unclear. V was trimmed by 3 bases and J by 7 bases, leaving 16 bases between them. CDR1 and CDR2 from the germline V gene are MDHEN and SYDVKM. The CDR3 runs 15 residues. The CDR3 sequence: CASSFRELRYNEQFF. The CDR3 DNA reads TGTGCCAGCAGTTTTAGAGAACTAAGGTATAATGAGCAGTTCTTC.

This chain links TRBV6-1 with TRBJ2-1; D is possibly TRBD1 or TRBD2 (5 bases each). From germline, CDR1 is MNHNS and CDR2 SASEGT. CDR3 size: 15 residues. With 8 bases removed from V and 2 bases from J, the gap between germline ends came to 16 bases. Here the CDR3 DNA reads TGTGCCAGCCAGGAACGCGAGGGGACCTACAATGAGCAGTTCTTC. This translates into CASQEREGTYNEQFF.

This chain uses TRBV12-3 or TRBV12-4 with TRBJ2-3, with TRBD1 as a possible D gene (5 bases). V was trimmed by 3 bases and J by 4 bases, leaving 14 bases between them. There are 15 residues in the CDR3. This CDR3 is CASSFYQGGSDTQYF. DNA for the CDR3: TGTGCCAGCAGTTTTTACCAGGGTGGGTCAGATACGCAGTATTTT.

The chain links TRBV28 to TRBJ1-4, with D tentatively TRBD1 (6 bases). The length of the CDR3 is 15 residues. From germline, CDR1 is MDHEN and CDR2 SYDVKM. Trimming cost V 6 bases and J 0 bases, with 11 bases left between them. The CDR3 DNA sequence: TGTGCCAGCAGGCTACAGGGTGCAACTAATGAAAAACTGTTTTTT. This encodes CASRLQGATNEKLFF.

In the case of this clonotype: This may arise from a read error, as a much more abundant clone is one base away. The chain employs TRBV15 and TRBJ2-1; 8 positions match TRBD2. Germline V lookup: CDR1 LNHNV, CDR2 YYDKDF (reference sequence). This CDR3 has 15 residues. V lost 0 bases and J lost 2; bases outside the gene matches: 0. Written as DNA, the CDR3 is TGTGCCACCAGCAGAGATAGCGGGACCTACAATGAGCAGTTCTTC. Translation gives CATSRDSGTYNEQFF. The full variable domain, completed using reference TRBV15 and TRBJ2-1, is DAMVIQNPRYQVTQFGKPVTLSCSQTLNHNVMYWYQQKSSQAPKLLFHYYDKDFNNEADTPDNFQSRRPNTSFCFLDIRSPGLGDTAMYLCATSRDSGTYNEQFFGPGTRLTVL.

A word on this clonotype: The junction does not match germline at one end; this may be a read error. This chain joins TRBV12-3 or TRBV12-4 and TRBJ1-5; weak D call: TRBD1 (6 bases). CDR3 length: 13 amino acids. The CDR3 loop reads CASSPEDGQPQRF. The CDR3 nucleotides are TGTGCCAGCAGCCCCGAGGATGGACAGCCCCAGCGTTTT.

V usage is TRBV27 and J usage is TRBJ2-2; 7 positions match TRBD2. Trimming at V came to 1 base and at J to 6 bases, leaving 5 bases not matched to a gene. Germline V gene lookup returns CDR1 MNHEY and CDR2 SMNVEV (reference sequence). The CDR3 extends over 15 amino acids. The CDR3 is CASSLWGRGSGELFF. CDR3 in DNA: TGTGCCAGCAGTTTATGGGGGAGGGGCTCCGGGGAGCTGTTTTTT.

This clonotype has more than one count but fewer than ten. This rearrangement joins TRBV5-1 to TRBJ2-7; TRBD1 is a possible D gene (6 bases). Germline lookup yields CDR1 SGHRS and CDR2 YFSETQ. The CDR3 totals 12 residues. Trimming cost V 0 bases and J 5 bases, with 6 bases left between them. The CDR3 sequence is CASSLEGDEQYF. As DNA, the CDR3 is TGCGCCAGCAGCTTGGAGGGGGACGAGCAGTACTTC.

This clonotype was detected many times. The J gene is TRBJ2-2, the V gene TRBV13; D possibly corresponds to TRBD2 (6 bases). The CDR3 is 14 amino acids. Deletions cut 1 base from V and 7 bases from J, with 10 bases between. Looked up from germline, CDR1 is PRHDT and CDR2 is FYEKMQ (reference sequence). The chain's CDR3 is CASSLVGSHGELFF. In DNA form, the CDR3 reads TGTGCCAGCAGCTTAGTCGGGAGTCACGGGGAGCTGTTTTTT.